These 23 T cell receptor beta chains were all obtained from the same sample, sequenced in a study of blood T cells in healthy people across ages. Through a sample-barcoded 5' primer and a J-beta primer mix, a second PCR was run for roughly 6 to 12 cycles. In TCRdb, the 5' RACE reads were re-called with MiXCR into one record per CDR3 protein. The table records over 750,000 distinct CDR3 sequences, 25% of them present only once. These data were also reused for a study on T cells of mothers and their children.

Sequences were obtained from blood. Receptors were obtained from a boy aged 10-17 years in good health.

This clonotype was detected ten times or more. The genes are TRBV4-1 and TRBJ1-1; D perhaps matches TRBD1 (5 bases). The CDR3 loop spans 12 amino acids. The V gene lost 4 bases and the J gene lost 7 bases, with 10 bases spanning the gap. Germline lookup yields CDR1 MGHRA and CDR2 YSYEKL. CDR3 coding DNA: TGCGCCAGCAGCCGTCCGGGGGGTGAAGCTTTCTTT. Translation: CASSRPGGEAFF.

This chain uses TRBV2 with TRBJ2-4, with D possibly matching TRBD1 (6 bases). The CDR3 runs to 14 residues. V lost 5 bases and J 1 base, leaving 9 bases between the germline ends. Germline CDR1 is SNHLY and CDR2 is FYNNEI. The CDR3 here is CASSQDSAKNIQYF. The CDR3 DNA is TGTGCCAGCAGTCAGGACAGTGCCAAAAACATTCAGTACTTC.

This clonotype was counted only a few times. The rearrangement uses TRBV7-2 and TRBJ2-5, with D possibly matching TRBD1 (5 bases). The J call may be wrong; the DNA end is better matched by TRBJ2-7. In germline, CDR1 is SGHTA, CDR2 FQGNSA. This CDR3 is 13 amino acids long. CDR3 region: CASSSTVTYEQYF. CDR3 nucleotide sequence: TGTGCCAGCAGCTCGACAGTCACCTACGAGCAGTACTTC.

There are a few counts of this clonotype. The chain carries TRBV7-9 and TRBJ1-4; no firm D call. The CDR3 runs 14 residues. Germline V gene data show CDR1 as SEHNR and CDR2 as FQNEAQ (reference sequence). Trimming pared 0 bases from V and 9 bases from J, leaving 11 bases between. CDR3 residues: CASSLALEGKKLFF. In nucleotides, the CDR3 is TGTGCCAGCAGCTTAGCGTTGGAGGGAAAAAAACTGTTTTTT.

J is TRBJ1-1 and V is TRBV18, with D tentatively TRBD1 (5 bases). The CDR3 length is 14 residues. V was pared by 4 bases and J by 1 base, with 10 bases between. Germline CDR1 is KGHSH and CDR2 is LQKENI. The CDR3 coding sequence is TGTGCCAGCTCACAGGGGCAGTCGAACACTGAAGCTTTCTTT. It is translated as CASSQGQSNTEAFF.

This clonotype was counted a few times. The J gene is TRBJ2-4, the V gene TRBV5-1; 10 bases map to TRBD1. This CDR3 is 15 amino acids long. Germline-derived CDR1 and CDR2 are SGHRS and YFSETQ. Trimming at V came to 4 bases and at J to 8 bases, leaving 9 bases not matched to a gene. CDR3 loop: CASSPQTGGKDIQYF. CDR3 in DNA: TGCGCCAGCAGCCCCCAGACAGGGGGCAAGGACATTCAGTACTTC.

This sequence joins TRBV28 and TRBJ2-7; the D gene is possibly TRBD2 (5 bases). This CDR3 contains 15 residues. V was cut by 6 bases and J by 3 bases, with 18 bases left in between. Germline V CDR1 and CDR2: MDHEN, SYDVKM. The CDR3 spells CASSSAQDFLYEQYF. Here the CDR3 DNA reads TGTGCCAGCAGCTCCGCGCAGGACTTCCTCTACGAGCAGTACTTC.

This rearrangement joins TRBV7-2 to TRBJ2-1; D is perhaps TRBD1 or TRBD2 (5 bases each). The DNA end lines up better with TRBJ2-5; the J call may be wrong. The length of the CDR3 is 14 residues. The V gene's germline CDR1 is SGHTA and CDR2 FQGNSA. CDR3 in amino acids: CASSFPRGRETQYF. CDR3 nucleotides: TGTGCCAGCAGCTTCCCTAGGGGACGGGAGACCCAGTACTTC.

This sequence joins TRBV7-6 and TRBJ1-1; no definite D call. The CDR3 runs 13 residues. Trimming left V 5 bases short and J 6 bases short, with 13 bases between. The germline CDR1 and CDR2 sequences are SGHVS and FNYEAQ. CDR3 nucleotide sequence: TGTGCCAGCAGCGATCCACTGAGTCCTGAAGCTTTCTTT. Encoded protein: CASSDPLSPEAFF.

This clonotype was seen only once. The chain employs TRBV20-1 and TRBJ2-7, with TRBD1 identical over 7 bases. The CDR3 spans 15 residues. J was trimmed by 1 base and V by 5 bases; bases with no gene match: 11. The germline CDR1 and CDR2 sequences are DFQATT and SNEGSKA (reference sequence). CDR3 protein: CSAVYWDRGSYEQYF. CDR3 in DNA: TGCAGTGCTGTGTACTGGGACAGAGGATCCTACGAGCAGTACTTC.

This clonotype was observed a few times. The chain joins TRBV7-2 to TRBJ1-1, with D possibly TRBD1 on 5 matching bases. CDR3 length equals 14 residues. V was pared by 5 bases and J by 4 bases, with 14 bases between. CDR1 is SGHTA and CDR2 is FQGNSA in the germline V gene. The CDR3 DNA is TGTGCCAGCAGCGACCCCAGGGAGGGCACTGAAGCTTTCTTT. Its translation is CASSDPREGTEAFF.

This clonotype was observed a few times. This may be a read error: a much more frequent sequence differs by one nucleotide. This chain links TRBV11-2 with TRBJ2-7; no clear D. V dropped 3 bases and J dropped 5 bases, with 5 bases sitting between them. The CDR3 length is 11 residues. The germline V gene encodes CDR1 SGHAT and CDR2 FQNNGV. The CDR3 reads CASSFTDEQYF. The CDR3 DNA follows: TGTGCCAGCAGCTTTACCGACGAGCAGTACTTC.

The gene calls are TRBV4-1 and TRBJ2-5; 11 bases line up with TRBD2. Losses at the gene ends were 4 bases for V and 5 bases for J; bases not matched to a gene: 9. The CDR3 has 16 amino acids. Germline CDR1 and CDR2: MGHRA and YSYEKL. Here the CDR3 reads CASSRGLAEGSETQYF. The CDR3, as DNA: TGCGCCAGCAGCCGGGGACTAGCGGAGGGAAGCGAGACCCAGTACTTC.

The chain couples TRBV7-9 to TRBJ2-5; D may match TRBD1 or TRBD2 (5 bases each). CDR1 is SEHNR, CDR2 FQNEAQ, per germline (reference sequence). This CDR3 has 15 residues. Between the trimmed V and J ends, which lost 4 bases and 5 bases, there was a span of 17 bases. The CDR3 sequence is CASSSLGGPGETQYF. CDR3 coding DNA: TGTGCCAGCAGCTCACTCGGCGGGCCAGGGGAGACCCAGTACTTC. Complete variable domain (other parts from reference TRBV7-9 and TRBJ2-5): DTGVSQNPRHKITKRGQNVTFRCDPISEHNRLYWYRQTLGQGPEFLTYFQNEAQLEKSRLLSDRFSAERPKGSFSTLEIQRTEQGDSAMYLCASSSLGGPGETQYFGPGTRLLVL.

The chain links TRBV12-3 or TRBV12-4 to TRBJ2-5, with TRBD2 matching over 10 bases. With the DNA end fitting TRBJ2-1 better, the J assignment may be wrong. The CDR3 runs 14 residues. CDR3 nucleotide sequence: TGTGCCAGCAGTCTCTGGACTAGCGGAAGAGAGCAGTTCTTC. Translating it yields CASSLWTSGREQFF.

V is TRBV6-2 or TRBV6-3 and J is TRBJ2-5; 11 positions agree with TRBD2. Germline V gene data show CDR1 as MNHEY and CDR2 as SVGEGT. The CDR3 extends over 13 amino acids. The trim removed 5 bases at V and 7 bases at J, leaving 3 bases unmatched. The CDR3 sequence is CASSGTSGGTQYF. In nucleotides, the CDR3 is TGTGCCAGCAGTGGGACTAGCGGAGGGACCCAGTACTTC.

This chain uses TRBV20-1 with TRBJ2-2; 8 nucleotides match TRBD1. V gave up 6 bases and J gave up 0 bases; unmatched junction bases: 3. Germline CDR1 is DFQATT and CDR2 is SNEGSKA (reference sequence). CDR3 length equals 14 residues. CDR3 DNA: TGCAGTGCCCGGACAGGGACGAACACCGGGGAGCTGTTTTTT. Its protein product is CSARTGTNTGELFF.

With regard to this clonotype: The junction shows a germline mismatch at one end, possibly a read error. DNA of the CDR3: TGCGCCAGCAGCTTTGGACTAGCGGCAACCCCCTACGGGCAGTACTTC. Amino acids: CASSFGLAATPYGQYF. The chain is built from TRBV5-1 and TRBJ2-7; TRBD2 agrees at 10 bases. Germline V gene lookup returns CDR1 SGHRS and CDR2 YFSETQ. The CDR3 covers 16 residues.

This clonotype was found a few times. The junction differs from germline at one of its ends, possibly a read error. This sequence joins TRBV12-3 or TRBV12-4 and TRBJ1-2; possibly TRBD1 for D (5 bases). The CDR3 is 12 amino acids. CDR3 in amino acids: CASSLHQGGHTF. For the CDR3, the DNA is TGTGCCAGCAGTTTGCACCAGGGTGGCCACACCTTC.

This clonotype occurred a few times. The gene calls are TRBV20-1 and TRBJ1-6; 10 nucleotides agree with TRBD1. CDR3 size: 14 residues. Germline V lookup: CDR1 DFQATT, CDR2 SNEGSKA (reference sequence). V gave up 0 bases and J gave up 9 bases; unmatched junction bases: 2. CDR3 DNA: TGCAGTGCTAGAGAGGGACAGGGGTCTTCACCCCTCCACTTT. As protein: CSAREGQGSSPLHF.

The chain links TRBV7-2 to TRBJ2-5; D is perhaps TRBD2 (6 bases). Germline V gene sequence: CDR1 SGHTA, CDR2 FQGNSA. V lost 2 bases, J lost 2 bases, and 9 bases lay in between. The CDR3 runs 14 residues. The CDR3 nucleotides read TGTGCCAGCAGCTTATTACTAGCTCAAGAGACCCAGTACTTC. It codes for CASSLLLAQETQYF.

The J gene is TRBJ2-4, the V gene TRBV20-1, with a weak D call TRBD2 (6 bases). The CDR3 consists of 13 residues. V was trimmed by 5 bases and J by 8 bases, leaving 16 bases between them. Germline V lookup: CDR1 DFQATT, CDR2 SNEGSKA (reference sequence). The CDR3 here is CSAPPAWEDIQYF. In DNA form, the CDR3 reads TGCAGTGCTCCGCCCGCTTGGGAGGACATTCAGTACTTC.

This rearrangement joins TRBV6-2 or TRBV6-3 to TRBJ2-3; 7 positions agree with TRBD1. CDR1 MNHEY and CDR2 SVGEGT come from the germline V gene. J was trimmed by 6 bases and V by 0 bases; bases with no gene match: 6. CDR3 size: 15 residues. The CDR3 region has the DNA TGTGCCAGCAGTTACTCAACAGGGGATTTTGATACGCAGTATTTT. Translated, it gives CASSYSTGDFDTQYF.